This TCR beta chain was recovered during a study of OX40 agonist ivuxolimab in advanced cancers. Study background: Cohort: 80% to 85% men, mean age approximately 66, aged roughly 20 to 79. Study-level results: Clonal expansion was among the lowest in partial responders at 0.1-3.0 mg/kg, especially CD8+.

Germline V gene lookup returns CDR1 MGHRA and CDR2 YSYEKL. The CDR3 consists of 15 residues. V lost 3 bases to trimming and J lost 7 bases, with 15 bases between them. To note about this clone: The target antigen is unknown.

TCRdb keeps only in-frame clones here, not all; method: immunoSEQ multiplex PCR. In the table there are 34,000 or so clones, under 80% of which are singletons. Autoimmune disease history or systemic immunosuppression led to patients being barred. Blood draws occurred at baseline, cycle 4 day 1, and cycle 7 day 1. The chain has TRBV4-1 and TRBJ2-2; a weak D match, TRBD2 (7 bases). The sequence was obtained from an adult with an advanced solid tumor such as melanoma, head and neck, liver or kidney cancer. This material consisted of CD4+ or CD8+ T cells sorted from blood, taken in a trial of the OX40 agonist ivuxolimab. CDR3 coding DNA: TGCGCCAGCAGCCAGGGCGGGGGACACGGCGGGGAGCTGTTTTTT. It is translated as CASSQGGGHGGELFF.